Below, 7 T cell receptor beta chains from the same sample are listed, as sequenced in a study of cytomegalovirus exposure and HLA in healthy donors. TCRdb's table, derived via immunoSEQ multiplex PCR, lists solely in-frame clones and lacks some. Here the sample spans a few hundred thousand clones, about nine tenths being singletons. Sequencing used PBMCs. These receptors originate from a woman under 30 in good health and CMV-seronegative.

The chain is built from TRBV27 and TRBJ2-1; D perhaps matches TRBD2 (6 bases). The V gene lost 3 bases and the J gene lost 3 bases, with 18 bases spanning the gap. This CDR3 has 17 residues. CDR1 and CDR2 from the germline V gene are MNHEY and SMNVEV (reference sequence). CDR3 in amino acids: CASSLKSGTDYYNEQFF. The DNA for the CDR3 is TGTGCCAGCAGTTTGAAATCCGGGACTGACTACTACAATGAGCAGTTCTTC.

The V and J genes are TRBV19 and TRBJ2-2; tentatively, D is TRBD2 (5 bases). The V end lost 8 bases, the J end lost 3 bases, and 7 bases lay between the germline ends. Germline assignment: CDR1 LNHDA and CDR2 SQIVND (reference sequence). The CDR3 runs 12 residues. Here the CDR3 DNA reads TGTGCCAGTCCGGGGTACACCGGGGAGCTGTTTTTT. Translating it yields CASPGYTGELFF.

V usage is TRBV7-9 and J usage is TRBJ2-7; 8 bases are a match to TRBD1. The CDR3 sequence is 14 residues long. Germline values: CDR1 SEHNR, CDR2 FQNEAQ (reference sequence). Germline trimming cut 5 bases from V and 4 bases from J; bases unmatched to any gene: 7. The CDR3 here is CASSPGGTGYEQYF. The CDR3 DNA follows: TGTGCCAGCAGCCCAGGCGGGACAGGATACGAGCAGTACTTC.

A single count supports this clone. This chain uses TRBV2 with TRBJ1-5, with D possibly TRBD1 on 6 matching bases. This CDR3 spans 15 amino acids. Germline CDR1 and CDR2: SNHLY and FYNNEI. Trimming left V 3 bases short and J 3 bases short, with 12 bases between. CDR3 amino acids: CASSEDQGLNQPQHF. The CDR3 nucleotides are TGTGCCAGCAGTGAGGACCAGGGGCTCAATCAGCCCCAGCATTTT.

J is TRBJ2-3 and V is TRBV25-1; 8 bases line up with TRBD2. The CDR3 length is 13 residues. Trimming removed 5 bases from V and 7 bases from J; junction bases left unmatched: 5. The V gene's germline CDR1 is MGHDK and CDR2 SYGVNS. This CDR3 reads CASSLAGGNTQYF. For the CDR3, the DNA is TGTGCCAGCAGTCTCGCGGGAGGCAATACGCAGTATTTT.

This clone has only a few counts. V gene TRBV28 combines with J gene TRBJ2-1; 11 nucleotides align to TRBD2. V shed 5 bases, J shed 9 bases, and the junction held 9 bases outside the gene matches. The CDR3 totals 15 residues. From germline, CDR1 is MDHEN and CDR2 SYDVKM. The CDR3 nucleotides are TGTGCCAGCAGTGATGGGACTAGCGGTAGTGGTGAGCAGTTCTTC. Its translation is CASSDGTSGSGEQFF.

The rearrangement uses TRBV5-8 and TRBJ1-2; no firm D call. The V end lost 0 bases, the J end lost 7 bases, and 28 bases lay between the germline ends. CDR3 length: 19 residues. The germline V gene has CDR1 SGHTS and CDR2 YDEGEE. CDR3 sequence reads: CASSLAYFFGAGISAGYTF. DNA for the CDR3: TGTGCCAGCAGCTTGGCCTATTTCTTTGGTGCGGGTATATCGGCTGGCTACACCTTC.